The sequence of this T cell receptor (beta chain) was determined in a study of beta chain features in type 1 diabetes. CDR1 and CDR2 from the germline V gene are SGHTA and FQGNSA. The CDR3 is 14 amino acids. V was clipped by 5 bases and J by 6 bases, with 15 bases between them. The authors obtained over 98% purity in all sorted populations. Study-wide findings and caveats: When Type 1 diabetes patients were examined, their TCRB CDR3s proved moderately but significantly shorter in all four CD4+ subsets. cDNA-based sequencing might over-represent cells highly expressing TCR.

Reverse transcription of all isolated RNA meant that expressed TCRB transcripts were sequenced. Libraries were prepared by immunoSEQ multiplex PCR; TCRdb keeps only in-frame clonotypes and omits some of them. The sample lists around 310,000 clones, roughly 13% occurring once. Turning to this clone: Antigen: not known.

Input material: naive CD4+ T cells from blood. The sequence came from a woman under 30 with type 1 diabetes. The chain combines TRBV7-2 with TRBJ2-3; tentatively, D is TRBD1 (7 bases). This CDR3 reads CASSLGQTRDTQYF. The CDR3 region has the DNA TGTGCCAGCAGCCTGGGACAGACTAGGGATACGCAGTATTTT.